This TCR beta chain was identified in a study of blood T cells in healthy people across ages. Only a few counts were recorded for this clonotype. Primed by a sample-barcoded 5' primer and a J-beta primer mix, a second PCR proceeded for roughly 6 to 12 cycles. Tagging of each cDNA molecule was performed by a template-switch adaptor with 12 random nucleotides. TCRdb fed the 5' RACE reads into MiXCR, producing one record per CDR3 protein. The sample carries 500,000 to 650,000 distinct CDR3 sequences, roughly a quarter recorded once. This CDR3 region has 17 residues. From germline, CDR1 is LGHNA and CDR2 YSLEER. Trimming left V 0 bases short and J 0 bases short, with 15 bases between. This sample was shared with a second study, whose subject was T cells of mothers and their children. This second study notes: Unrelated mother-child pairs always had slightly, but never significantly, lower normalized overlap than related pairs. The data showed no persistent microchimeric T cell clones.

This receptor was identified in a boy aged 2 to 10 in good health. What was sequenced was blood. The chain joins TRBV4-3 to TRBJ2-7; D might be TRBD2 (6 bases). CDR3 sequence (DNA): TGCGCCAGCAGCCAAGATGTCGCGGGGCCCACCTCCTACGAGCAGTACTTC. Its protein product is CASSQDVAGPTSYEQYF.